This T cell receptor beta chain derives from a study of vaccination and CD4 T cells after COVID-19. TCRdb processed the PCR reads anew with MiXCR; each CDR3 protein has one entry. The table includes approximately 14,000 distinct CDR3 sequences, 69% detected once. The CDR3 extends over 14 amino acids. Germline trimming cut 9 bases from V and 9 bases from J; bases unmatched to any gene: 9. Germline V gene sequence: CDR1 LNHDA, CDR2 SQIVND (reference sequence). Sample: CD4+ T cells from blood, taken after SARS-CoV-2 vaccination. This sequence originates from a human donor who had recovered from COVID-19. The chain combines TRBV19 with TRBJ1-6; 9 bases match TRBD1. As DNA, the CDR3 is TGTGCCAGCGCCCCGGACAGGGGCCGTTCACCCCTCCACTTT. Translation gives CASAPDRGRSPLHF.